This T cell receptor beta chain was observed in a study of beta chain features in type 1 diabetes. Study as a whole: Taken together, all samples contributed approximately 110,000,000 examined sorted cells.

Markers CD45RO/CCR7/CD25/CD127/CD95/CD27 served to sort CD4+ naive, central memory, regulatory and stem cell-like memory cells. Germline V CDR1 and CDR2: SQVTM, ANQGSEA. V dropped 2 bases and J dropped 6 bases, with 11 bases sitting between them. The CDR3 is 12 amino acids. Comments on this clone: The antigen is unknown.

Study results and limitations: Shorter TCRB CDR3s, moderately but significantly so, marked every one of the four CD4+ subsets in Type 1 diabetes patients. Since sequencing was performed on cDNA, cells with high TCR expression could be over-represented. Possible PCR preference for shorter templates applied equally to patients and controls.

Expressed TCRB transcripts were sequenced, since all the RNA that had been isolated was reverse transcribed. Sequencing used immunoSEQ multiplex PCR; TCRdb keeps in-frame clones, though not all of them. The profile shows 550,000 to 850,000 clones, roughly 13% of them singletons. J is TRBJ2-7 and V is TRBV29-1; D possibly matches TRBD1 or TRBD2 (5 bases each). The TCR sequence derives from a young man with type 1 diabetes. Input material: naive CD4+ T cells from blood. CDR3 protein: CSVEQPGGEQYF. DNA of the CDR3: TGCAGCGTTGAACAGCCTGGGGGCGAGCAGTACTTC.